These 3 T cell receptor beta chains share one sample of origin, sequenced in a study of technical replicates of blood from a few donors. Clones were sequenced by immunoSEQ multiplex PCR, and TCRdb holds only the in-frame ones, with some missing. The profile shows about 88,000 clones, 85% to 95% of them singletons. The sequenced material came from T cells isolated from PBMCs. These receptors were collected from a human donor in good health.

The chain uses TRBV9 and TRBJ2-3, with 8 bases aligning to TRBD1. CDR3 length: 17 amino acids. Germline V lookup: CDR1 SGDLS, CDR2 YYNGEE. Trimming at V came to 3 bases and at J to 6 bases, leaving 15 bases not matched to a gene. CDR3 protein: CASSGDGRQGSTDTQYF. CDR3 in DNA: TGTGCCAGCAGCGGTGATGGGAGACAGGGGTCGACGGATACGCAGTATTTT.

The rearrangement links TRBV9 to TRBJ2-1; 7 bases fit TRBD2. Germline V gene sequence: CDR1 SGDLS, CDR2 YYNGEE. The CDR3 sequence is 15 residues long. V gave up 4 bases and J gave up 4 bases; unmatched junction bases: 8. The CDR3 sequence is CASSPGTMLYNEQFF. CDR3 sequence (DNA): TGTGCCAGCAGCCCGGGGACTATGCTTTACAATGAGCAGTTCTTC. Variable domain in full (rest from reference TRBV9 and TRBJ2-1): DSGVTQTPKHLITATGQRVTLRCSPRSGDLSVYWYQQSLDQGLQFLIQYYNGEERAKGNILERFSAQQFPDLHSELNLSSLELGDSALYFCASSPGTMLYNEQFFGPGTRLTVL.

This clone has a handful of counts. The chain employs TRBV6-5 and TRBJ1-2; TRBD1 is a possible D gene (6 bases). V was clipped by 5 bases and J by 11 bases, with 21 bases between them. CDR1 is MNHEY, CDR2 SVGAGI, per germline. The CDR3 has 14 residues. The CDR3 loop reads CASSETGRLFGYTF. As DNA, the CDR3 is TGTGCCAGCAGTGAGACAGGTCGTCTCTTTGGTTACACCTTC.